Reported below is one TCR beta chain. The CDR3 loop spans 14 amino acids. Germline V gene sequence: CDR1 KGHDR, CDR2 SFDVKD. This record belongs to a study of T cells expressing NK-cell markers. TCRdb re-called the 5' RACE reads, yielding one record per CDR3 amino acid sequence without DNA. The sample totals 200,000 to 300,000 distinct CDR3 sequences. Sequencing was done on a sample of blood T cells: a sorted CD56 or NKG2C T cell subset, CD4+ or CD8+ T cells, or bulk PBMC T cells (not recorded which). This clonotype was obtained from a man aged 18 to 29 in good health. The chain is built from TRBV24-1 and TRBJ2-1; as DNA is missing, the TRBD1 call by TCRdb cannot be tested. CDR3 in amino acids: CATSDPGSINEQFF.